This is a list of T cell receptor beta chains from one sample in a study of identical twins. Using its own MiXCR run on the 5' RACE reads, TCRdb lists one record per CDR3 protein. The profile shows around 470,000 distinct CDR3 sequences, 12% to 15% of them singletons. These same data were also listed under a study on yellow fever vaccine responses in identical twins.

Sequencing input: CD4+ T cells sorted from blood. The origin of the receptors is a young woman in good health. CDR3s leave out the opening cysteine and the closing phenylalanine or tryptophan. Clone size is not always given. Where it is, it says once, few, many or a class for expanded clones.

>TRBV3-1|few
ASSHQGGQETQY
>TRBV27|few
ASSLFSIWGRGLQETQY
>TRBV5-1|NA
ASSLVGDQETQY
>TRBV5-1|few
ASSFSSGGTTNTGELF
>TRBV7-2|few
ASSLGGVSTNTGELF
>TRBV7-2|few
ASSPGDRPYEQY
>TRBV4-2|NA
ASSHPGGQSNYGYT
>TRBV6-6|NA
ASSVLMNTEAF
>TRBV7-2|NA
ASSLILGVQDEQY
>TRBV6-5|few
ASSYRGQENSPLH
>TRBV27|few
ASSPSYDSYNEQF
>TRBV7-9|NA
ATGQTQETQY
>TRBV25-1|few
ASSGRLYEQY
>TRBV5-1|NA
ASSLGAGGPDTQY
>TRBV5-1|few
ASSLPVDTYNEQF
>TRBV6-2/TRBV6-3|few
ASSYPSGQGANGELF
>TRBV6-1|few
ASSLLGEDQPQH
>TRBV11-3|few
ASSFGTGAGNTIY
>TRBV29-1|NA
SVRINRGGDGYT
>TRBV3-1|few
ASSQVEYEQY
>TRBV6-2/TRBV6-3|few
ASSFATGGGTSGSFHEQF
>TRBV19|NA
ASKALGTGSEKLF